The 20 T cell receptor beta chains below come from one sample, sequenced in a study of identical twins. TCRdb re-called the 5' RACE reads through MiXCR, storing one row per CDR3 protein. This table has 250,000 or so distinct CDR3 sequences, approximately 7% appearing once. The same specimen was also included in a second study, on yellow fever vaccine responses in identical twins.

Sequencing was done on a sample of memory (CD45RO+) T cells sorted from blood. These receptors all stem from a woman aged 18-29 years in good health.

The chain combines TRBV20-1 with TRBJ1-1; 11 bases line up with TRBD1. CDR1 is DFQATT and CDR2 is SNEGSKA in the germline V gene (reference sequence). The CDR3 sequence is 15 residues long. J lost 1 base, V lost 5 bases, and 6 bases had no gene match. CDR3 in DNA: TGCAGTGCTCCAAGGACAGGGGGCTGGAACACTGAAGCTTTCTTT. Translated, it gives CSAPRTGGWNTEAFF.

At least ten counts were recorded for this clonotype. The rearrangement links TRBV9 to TRBJ2-6; a weak D match, TRBD2 (7 bases). V lost 1 base to trimming and J lost 0 bases, with 14 bases between them. Looked up from germline, CDR1 is SGDLS and CDR2 is YYNGEE. This CDR3 contains 18 residues. DNA of the CDR3: TGTGCCAGCAGCGTATTGGGGAGGGGGGCCTCTGGGGCCAACGTCCTGACTTTC. As protein: CASSVLGRGASGANVLTF.

This clonotype was observed a handful of times. V and J are TRBV5-4 and TRBJ2-1, with TRBD1 matching 10 bases. Germline CDR1 reads SGHNT; CDR2 reads YYREEE (reference sequence). This CDR3 region has 20 residues. With V trimmed by 1 base and J by 0 bases, 13 bases remained unmatched. CDR3 loop: CASSLISGQGFRSSYNEQFF. The CDR3 coding sequence is TGTGCCAGCAGCTTGATCTCGGGACAGGGGTTTAGGAGCTCCTACAATGAGCAGTTCTTC. Full variable domain (remainder filled in from reference TRBV5-4 and TRBJ2-1): ETGVTQSPTHLIKTRGQQVTLRCSSQSGHNTVSWYQQALGQGPQFIFQYYREEENGRGNFPPRFSGLQFPNYSSELNVNALELDDSALYLCASSLISGQGFRSSYNEQFFGPGTRLTVL.

The sample holds a few counts of this clonotype. V and J are TRBV18 and TRBJ2-1, with 9 bases identical to TRBD2. The V gene end was trimmed by 1 base and the J gene end by 8 bases; junction bases not matched to a gene: 9. Looked up from germline, CDR1 is KGHSH and CDR2 is LQKENI. This CDR3 spans 16 amino acids. CDR3 sequence (DNA): TGTGCCAGCTCACCACGGGCGGGGGGGACCGTGGATGAGCAGTTCTTC. Translated: CASSPRAGGTVDEQFF.

The chain recombines TRBV2 with TRBJ2-1, with D unclear. V dropped 5 bases and J dropped 9 bases, with 8 bases sitting between them. CDR1 SNHLY and CDR2 FYNNEI come from the germline V gene. The CDR3 is made up of 11 amino acids. The CDR3 nucleotides are TGTGCCAGCAGTCCTGATAGTGAGCAGTTCTTC. This codes for CASSPDSEQFF. The complete variable domain, with remaining parts taken from reference TRBV2 and TRBJ2-1, reads EPEVTQTPSHQVTQMGQEVILRCVPISNHLYFYWYRQILGQKVEFLVSFYNNEISEKSEIFDDQFSVERPDGSNFTLKIRSTKLEDSAMYFCASSPDSEQFFGPGTRLTVL.

This clonotype was detected only a few times. CDR3 DNA sequence: TGTGCCAGCAGCGTAGAAGCGGGGGGGCCCACCGGGGAGCTGTTTTTT. This codes for CASSVEAGGPTGELFF. The rearrangement joins TRBV9 to TRBJ2-2, with 10 bases matching TRBD2. Trimming at V came to 0 bases and at J to 4 bases, leaving 3 bases not matched to a gene. CDR3 size: 16 residues. Germline CDR1 is SGDLS and CDR2 is YYNGEE.

This clonotype was seen many times. V and J are TRBV24-1 and TRBJ2-1; 13 bases match TRBD2. Germline loops: CDR1 KGHDR, CDR2 SFDVKD. The CDR3 length is 17 residues. Losses at the gene ends were 5 bases for V and 7 bases for J; bases not matched to a gene: 10. In nucleotides, the CDR3 is TGTGCCACCAGTGGGACTAGCGGGAGAGCGGGGGAAAATGAGCAGTTCTTC. This gives the protein CATSGTSGRAGENEQFF.

This clonotype occurred a few times. The chain couples TRBV2 to TRBJ1-4; TRBD1 is a possible D gene (5 bases). The CDR3 loop spans 15 amino acids. The germline V and J ends were trimmed by 6 bases and 4 bases, with 15 bases remaining between them. Looked up from germline, CDR1 is SNHLY and CDR2 is FYNNEI. CDR3 loop: CASRGSRTNNEKLFF. In DNA form, the CDR3 reads TGTGCCAGCAGGGGATCCAGGACAAATAATGAAAAACTGTTTTTT.

This chain connects TRBV6-5 to TRBJ1-2; tentative D call: TRBD1 (6 bases). Germline lookup yields CDR1 MNHEY and CDR2 SVGAGI. The CDR3 length is 15 residues. V shed 4 bases and J shed 4 bases, with 16 bases lying between them. The CDR3 loop reads CASSSGTKPSYGYTF. CDR3 bases: TGTGCCAGCAGTTCCGGGACAAAACCATCCTATGGCTACACCTTC.

V gene TRBV11-2 combines with J gene TRBJ2-3, with 13 bases fitting TRBD2. The V and J ends lost 3 bases and 4 bases, in that order; junction bases with no gene match: 1. The CDR3 spans 15 residues. CDR1 is SGHAT and CDR2 is FQNNGV in the germline V gene. The CDR3 reads CASSFTSGGADTQYF. The CDR3 nucleotides are TGTGCCAGCAGCTTCACTAGCGGGGGGGCAGATACGCAGTATTTT. Full variable domain (remainder filled in from reference TRBV11-2 and TRBJ2-3): EAGVAQSPRYKIIEKRQSVAFWCNPISGHATLYWYQQILGQGPKLLIQFQNNGVVDDSQLPKDRFSAERLKGVDSTLKIQPAKLEDSAVYLCASSFTSGGADTQYFGPGTRLTVL.

This clonotype was seen only a few times. The rearrangement joins TRBV6-1 to TRBJ2-7; 10 nucleotides agree with TRBD1. With V trimmed by 8 bases and J by 5 bases, 9 bases remained unmatched. The CDR3 sequence is 14 residues long. Germline V gene data show CDR1 as MNHNS and CDR2 as SASEGT. The CDR3 nucleotides read TGTGCCAGCGGATCTGGGACAGGGGCTGACGAGCAGTACGTC. It yields the protein CASGSGTGADEQYV.

The chain has TRBV2 and TRBJ2-1; either TRBD1 or TRBD2 may supply D (5 bases each). Germline values: CDR1 SNHLY, CDR2 FYNNEI. Trimming removed 2 bases at V and 6 bases at J, with 14 bases between. The CDR3 sequence is 15 residues long. The CDR3 region has the DNA TGTGCCAGCAGTGAAATGGCCCTTGGGGGCAATGAGCAGTTCTTC. Translated, it gives CASSEMALGGNEQFF.

This clonotype has more than one count but fewer than ten. This sequence joins TRBV7-6 and TRBJ2-7; D possibly corresponds to TRBD2 (6 bases). Germline CDR1 and CDR2: SGHVS and FNYEAQ. The V and J ends lost 0 bases and 5 bases respectively, with 14 bases between them. The CDR3 loop spans 15 amino acids. This CDR3 is CASSLADSAGHEQYF. Written as DNA, the CDR3 is TGTGCCAGCAGCTTAGCCGATTCAGCGGGCCACGAGCAGTACTTC.

The chain links TRBV28 to TRBJ2-1; 9 bases match TRBD2. V lost 6 bases to trimming and J lost 5 bases; unmatched junction nucleotides: 8. CDR3 length: 15 residues. Germline V gene lookup returns CDR1 MDHEN and CDR2 SYDVKM. CDR3 in DNA: TGTGCCAGCAGACAGGGGTCTAGCGGGAACAATGAGCAGTTCTTC. This translates into CASRQGSSGNNEQFF.

This clonotype was recorded many times. This rearrangement joins TRBV12-3 or TRBV12-4 to TRBJ1-5; 7 bases match TRBD1. The CDR3 sequence is 14 residues long. With 6 bases clipped from V and 3 bases from J, the junction kept 5 bases outside the gene matches. The CDR3 bases are TGTGCCAGCAGCAGGGACAGCCTCAATCAGCCCCAGCATTTT. Translation: CASSRDSLNQPQHF.

This sequence joins TRBV12-3 or TRBV12-4 and TRBJ2-1; 7 bases agree with TRBD2. This CDR3 comprises 12 residues. V was clipped by 8 bases and J by 8 bases; unmatched bases: 6. The CDR3 DNA reads TGTGCCAGCCGTGGGGGGGGAGATGAGCAGTTCTTC. Amino acids: CASRGGGDEQFF.

V and J are TRBV3-1 and TRBJ2-1; TRBD2 matches 7 bases. Trimming took 3 bases from V and 3 from J; bases not matched to a gene: 8. The CDR3 is 16 amino acids. Germline lookup yields CDR1 LGHDT and CDR2 YNNKEL (reference sequence). CDR3 DNA: TGTGCCAGCAGCCACCCCCTAGCGGACGTCTACAATGAGCAGTTCTTC. Its protein is CASSHPLADVYNEQFF.

This clonotype was seen at least ten times. The CDR3 sequence: CASSLTVGYSTDTQYF. The DNA for the CDR3 is TGTGCCAGCAGTTTAACGGTCGGTTACAGCACAGATACGCAGTATTTT. The chain links TRBV27 to TRBJ2-3; D uncertain. CDR1 is MNHEY and CDR2 is SMNVEV in the germline V gene (reference sequence). V gave up 2 bases and J gave up 0 bases, with 12 bases separating them. The CDR3 extends over 16 amino acids.

There are a few counts of this clonotype. CDR3 nucleotide sequence: TGCGCCAGCAGTAAACAGGGACCCATGAACACTGAAGCTTTCTTT. Amino acid sequence: CASSKQGPMNTEAFF. The rearrangement uses TRBV5-1 and TRBJ1-1; D is perhaps TRBD1 (6 bases). Trimming shortened V by 5 bases and J by 0 bases, and 14 bases separated the two germline ends. The CDR3 runs to 15 residues. Germline V gene data show CDR1 as SGHRS and CDR2 as YFSETQ.

This clonotype was counted at least ten times. V is TRBV7-9 and J is TRBJ2-1; the match to TRBD2 covers 8 bases. Trimming cost V 4 bases and J 0 bases; bases outside gene matches: 8. Germline loops: CDR1 SEHNR, CDR2 FQNEAQ (reference sequence). The CDR3 runs to 17 residues. Written as DNA, the CDR3 is TGTGCCAGCAGCTATCGGACTAGCAGTAGCTCCTACAATGAGCAGTTCTTC. This gives the protein CASSYRTSSSSYNEQFF.